This T cell receptor beta chain originates from a study of blood T cell repertoires in COVID-19. Study at large: The samples span acute and convalescent COVID-19 from the United States, Italy and Spain. Nucleic acid was either cDNA or gDNA, and it came from T cells, B-cell-depleted T cells, or PBMCs.

In the original analysis: Amplified reference gene primers provided the basis for estimating nucleated cell counts. Sequencing used immunoSEQ multiplex PCR; TCRdb keeps in-frame clones, though not all of them. V, J and clone size were drawn from that table, and D and trimming were deduced from the DNA. The sample lists approximately 73,000 clones, roughly nine tenths seen once, with about 9.1% in the top ten. The CDR3 runs to 16 residues. Trimming cost V 2 bases and J 7 bases; bases outside gene matches: 5. CDR1 SNHLY and CDR2 FYNNEI come from the germline V gene. The chain uses TRBV2 and TRBJ2-3, with 14 bases lining up with TRBD2. The sequencing sample was made of peripheral blood. This receptor was taken from a man at least 80 years old with acute or convalescent COVID-19. CDR3 sequence (DNA): TGTGCCAGCAGTGAAACGACTAGCGGGGGGGCTAATACGCAGTATTTT. It codes for CASSETTSGGANTQYF.